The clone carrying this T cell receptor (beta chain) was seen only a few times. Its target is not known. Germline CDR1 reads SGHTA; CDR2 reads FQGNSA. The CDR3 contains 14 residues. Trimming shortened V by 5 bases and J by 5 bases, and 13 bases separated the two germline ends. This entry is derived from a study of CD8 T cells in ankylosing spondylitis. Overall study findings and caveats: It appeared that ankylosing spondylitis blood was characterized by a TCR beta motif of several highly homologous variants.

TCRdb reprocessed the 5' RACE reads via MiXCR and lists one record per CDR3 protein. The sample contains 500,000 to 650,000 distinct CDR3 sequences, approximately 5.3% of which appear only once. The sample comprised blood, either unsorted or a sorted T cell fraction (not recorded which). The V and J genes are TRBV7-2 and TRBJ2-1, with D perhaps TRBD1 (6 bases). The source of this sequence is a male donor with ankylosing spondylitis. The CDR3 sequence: CASSRQAEDNEQFF. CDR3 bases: TGTGCCAGCAGCCGACAGGCTGAGGACAATGAGCAGTTCTTC. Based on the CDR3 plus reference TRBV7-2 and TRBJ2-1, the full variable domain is GAGVSQSPSNKVTEKGKDVELRCDPISGHTALYWYRQSLGQGLEFLIYFQGNSAPDKSGLPSDRFSAERTGGSVSTLTIQRTQQEDSAVYLCASSRQAEDNEQFFGPGTRLTVL.